What follows are 2 T cell receptor beta chains derived from one specimen sequenced in a study of blood T cells in healthy people across ages. Using a J-beta primer mix together with a sample-barcoded 5' primer, a second PCR was run for roughly 6 to 11 cycles. One entry per CDR3 protein results from TCRdb running MiXCR on the 5' RACE reads. The table lists some 860,000 distinct CDR3 sequences, more than 55% of them singletons. Sequenced: blood. The receptors originated from a man aged 35-49 years in good health.

The rearrangement joins TRBV7-2 to TRBJ2-3; D remains ambiguous. CDR1 is SGHTA, CDR2 FQGNSA, per germline. Trimming removed 6 bases from V and 1 base from J, with 11 bases in between. This CDR3 is 14 amino acids long. The CDR3 is CASSFLLRTDTQYF. CDR3 DNA sequence: TGTGCCAGCAGTTTTCTGCTCCGCACAGATACGCAGTATTTT.

The CDR3 region has the DNA TGTGCCAGCAGCGTAGCCGGGACACCACTTAATTCACCCCTCCACTTT. Residues: CASSVAGTPLNSPLHF. The chain uses TRBV9 and TRBJ1-6; a weak D match, TRBD1 (6 bases). V dropped 0 bases and J dropped 6 bases, with 13 bases sitting between them. The CDR3 loop spans 16 amino acids. Germline V gene lookup returns CDR1 SGDLS and CDR2 YYNGEE.